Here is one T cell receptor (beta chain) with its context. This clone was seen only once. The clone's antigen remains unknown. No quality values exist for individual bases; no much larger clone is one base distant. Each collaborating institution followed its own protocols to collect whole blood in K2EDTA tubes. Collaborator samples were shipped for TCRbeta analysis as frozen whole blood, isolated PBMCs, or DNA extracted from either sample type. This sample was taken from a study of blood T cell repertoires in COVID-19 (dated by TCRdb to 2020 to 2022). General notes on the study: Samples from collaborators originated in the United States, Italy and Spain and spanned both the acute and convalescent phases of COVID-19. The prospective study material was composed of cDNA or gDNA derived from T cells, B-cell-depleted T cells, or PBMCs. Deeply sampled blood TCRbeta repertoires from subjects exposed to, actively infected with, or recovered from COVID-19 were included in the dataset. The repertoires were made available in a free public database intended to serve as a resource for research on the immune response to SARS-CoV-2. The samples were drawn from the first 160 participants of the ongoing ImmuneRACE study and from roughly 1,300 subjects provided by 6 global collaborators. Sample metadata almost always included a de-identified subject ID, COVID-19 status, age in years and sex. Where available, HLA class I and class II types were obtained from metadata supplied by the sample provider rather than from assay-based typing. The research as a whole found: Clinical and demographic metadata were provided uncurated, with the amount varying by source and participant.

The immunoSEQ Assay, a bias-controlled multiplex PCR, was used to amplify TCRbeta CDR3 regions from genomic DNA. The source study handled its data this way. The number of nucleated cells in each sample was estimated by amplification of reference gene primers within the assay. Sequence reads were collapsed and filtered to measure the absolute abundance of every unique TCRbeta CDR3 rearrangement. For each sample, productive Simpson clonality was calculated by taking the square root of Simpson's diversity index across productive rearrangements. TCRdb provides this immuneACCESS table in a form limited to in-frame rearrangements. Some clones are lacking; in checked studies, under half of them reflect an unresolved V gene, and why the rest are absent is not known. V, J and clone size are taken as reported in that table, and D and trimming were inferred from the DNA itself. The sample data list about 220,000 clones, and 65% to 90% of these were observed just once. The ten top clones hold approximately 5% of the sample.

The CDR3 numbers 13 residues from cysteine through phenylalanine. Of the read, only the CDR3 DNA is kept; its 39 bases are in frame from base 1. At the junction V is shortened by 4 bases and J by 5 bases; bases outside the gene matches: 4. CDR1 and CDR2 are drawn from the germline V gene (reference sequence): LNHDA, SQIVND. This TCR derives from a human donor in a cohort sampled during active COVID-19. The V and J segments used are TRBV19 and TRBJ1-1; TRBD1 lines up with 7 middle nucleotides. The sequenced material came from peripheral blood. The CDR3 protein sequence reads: CASSTQTGTEAFF. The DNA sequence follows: TGTGCCAGTAGTACACAGACAGGGACTGAAGCTTTCTTT.